The next 27 T cell receptor beta chains were all read from a single sample in a study of cytomegalovirus exposure and HLA in healthy donors. The PCR employed 60 Vbeta primers together with 13 Jbeta primers. The repertoire was sequenced with immunoSEQ multiplex PCR; TCRdb's copy has only in-frame clones and lacks some. This sample carries about 150,000 clones, around 84% of them seen once, and the ten largest clones take 3.1%. Sample: PBMCs. The receptors here all came from a woman between 40 and 50 years old in good health and CMV-seronegative.

The rearrangement links TRBV7-2 to TRBJ2-1; D call uncertain. Trimming cost V 2 bases and J 0 bases, with 8 bases left between them. The CDR3 is made up of 15 amino acids. Germline CDR1 and CDR2: SGHTA and FQGNSA. The CDR3: CASSLRRSSYNEQFF. The CDR3 DNA reads as TGTGCCAGCAGCTTACGTAGGAGCTCCTACAATGAGCAGTTCTTC.

CDR3 nucleotide sequence: TGTGCCAGTAGTATAACAGGGAGCAATCAGCCCCAGCATTTT. It codes for CASSITGSNQPQHF. This sequence joins TRBV19 and TRBJ1-5, with D perhaps matching TRBD1 (6 bases). This CDR3 contains 14 residues. V gave up 2 bases and J gave up 1 base, with 6 bases separating them. The germline gives CDR1 LNHDA, CDR2 SQIVND (reference sequence).

This clone is a singleton in its sample. V is TRBV28 and J is TRBJ1-2, with D tentatively TRBD1 (5 bases). The CDR3 spans 14 residues. Trimming removed 6 bases from V and 1 base from J, with 12 bases in between. Germline-derived CDR1 and CDR2 are MDHEN and SYDVKM. CDR3 sequence (DNA): TGTGCCAGCAGACCTACAGGTTTTAACTATGGCTACACCTTC. Translating gives CASRPTGFNYGYTF.

The chain links TRBV7-7 to TRBJ2-1; 10 nucleotides agree with TRBD1. Germline-derived CDR1 and CDR2 are SSHAT and FNYEAQ (reference sequence). With V trimmed by 1 base and J by 10 bases, 10 bases remained unmatched. The CDR3 totals 16 residues. DNA of the CDR3: TGTGCCAGCAGCTTAGGGGGGACAGGGGCCTTAGGGGAGCAGTTCTTC. Amino acid sequence: CASSLGGTGALGEQFF.

The chain joins TRBV5-4 to TRBJ2-5; tentatively, D is TRBD2 (5 bases). The CDR3 loop spans 14 amino acids. Trimming stripped 3 bases from V and 2 bases from J, with 11 bases between. CDR1 is SGHNT, CDR2 YYREEE, per germline (reference sequence). Here the CDR3 DNA reads TGTGCCAGCAGCTCCCCGGGAATACAAGAGACCCAGTACTTC. Translation gives CASSSPGIQETQYF.

The chain uses TRBV11-2 and TRBJ1-1; D is uncertain. V shed 2 bases and J shed 4 bases, with 11 bases lying between them. The CDR3 contains 14 residues. CDR1 and CDR2 from the germline V gene are SGHAT and FQNNGV. The CDR3 region has the DNA TGTGCCAGCAGCTTACCGGGGTTAAGCACTGAAGCTTTCTTT. It codes for CASSLPGLSTEAFF.

This clone was recorded only once. V and J are TRBV2 and TRBJ2-7, with D maybe TRBD1 (5 bases). Trimming removed 5 bases at V and 2 bases at J, with 10 bases between. The CDR3 runs to 13 residues. CDR1 SNHLY and CDR2 FYNNEI come from the germline V gene. The CDR3 region has the DNA TGTGCCAGCAGTCGAGACAGAACCTACGAGCAGTACTTC. It is translated as CASSRDRTYEQYF.

The V gene is TRBV10-1, the J gene TRBJ2-7; tentatively, D is TRBD1 (6 bases). The CDR3 is made up of 14 amino acids. The germline gives CDR1 WNHNN, CDR2 SYGVQD (reference sequence). V lost 0 bases and J lost 4, with 10 bases in between. The CDR3 sequence is CASSESGAAYEQYF. As DNA, the CDR3 is TGCGCCAGCAGTGAGTCGGGGGCGGCGTACGAGCAGTACTTC.

The CDR3 DNA reads as TGTGCCAGCAGTCGTGGCCCGGGCACTGAAGCTTTCTTT. Encoded protein: CASSRGPGTEAFF. The rearrangement joins TRBV6-6 to TRBJ1-1; no definite D call. CDR3 size: 13 residues. Per the germline V gene, CDR1 is MNHNY and CDR2 is SVGAGI (reference sequence). V dropped 5 bases and J dropped 4 bases, with 11 bases sitting between them.

This clone was counted only a few times. The chain joins TRBV7-9 to TRBJ1-5; maybe TRBD1 (5 bases). Germline V lookup: CDR1 SEHNR, CDR2 FQNEAQ (reference sequence). This CDR3 is 16 amino acids long. Trimming stripped 1 base from V and 2 bases from J, with 12 bases between. The chain's CDR3 is CASSLGRGGGNQPQHF. Written as DNA, the CDR3 is TGTGCCAGCAGCTTAGGGAGGGGCGGTGGCAATCAGCCCCAGCATTTT.

The chain is built from TRBV27 and TRBJ1-2; TRBD1 matches 7 bases. The J segment lost 3 bases and the V segment lost 3 bases, leaving 16 bases of the junction unmatched. CDR1 is MNHEY and CDR2 is SMNVEV in the germline V gene (reference sequence). This CDR3 is 18 amino acids long. For the CDR3, the DNA is TGTGCCAGCAGTTTCCGAATCGGGGCAGGGGGGATGGACTATGGCTACACCTTC. Protein product: CASSFRIGAGGMDYGYTF.

The chain has TRBV21-1 and TRBJ2-7; the table's TRBD1 call for D was not verified on the DNA. TRBV21-1 is deemed a pseudogene. The CDR3 extends over 16 amino acids. The CDR3 sequence is CASSKKPDSISYEQYF. DNA of the CDR3: TGTGCCAGCAGCAAAAAACCCGACAGTATCTCCTACGAGCAGTACTTC.

J is TRBJ2-1 and V is TRBV7-3; 10 bases align to TRBD2. Per germline, CDR1 SGHTA and CDR2 FQGTGA. CDR3 length equals 19 residues. V was clipped by 5 bases and J by 2 bases; unmatched bases: 15. CDR3 amino acids: CASSRRGGTSGETYNEQFF. In DNA, the CDR3 is TGTGCCAGCAGCCGCAGGGGAGGAACTAGCGGGGAAACCTACAATGAGCAGTTCTTC.

The CDR3 DNA reads TGTGCCATCAGCGCGGGGGGCAATCAGCCCCAGCATTTT. Encoded protein: CAISAGGNQPQHF. V usage is TRBV10-3 and J usage is TRBJ1-5; tentatively, D is TRBD1 (5 bases). There are 13 residues in the CDR3. CDR1 is ENHRY, CDR2 SYGVKD, per germline. V lost 6 bases, J lost 2 bases, and 8 bases lay in between.

This clone was counted between two and nine times. The chain recombines TRBV16 with TRBJ1-1; 8 bases match TRBD1. Losses at the gene ends were 6 bases for V and 0 bases for J; bases not matched to a gene: 3. Germline lookup yields CDR1 KGHSY and CDR2 FQNENV. The CDR3 is made up of 14 amino acids. DNA of the CDR3: TGTGCCAGCAGAAGGGACAGGCTGAACACTGAAGCTTTCTTT. Protein product: CASRRDRLNTEAFF. Using reference TRBV16 and TRBJ1-1 for the parts outside the CDR3, the full variable domain is GEEVAQTPKHLVRGEGQKAKLYCAPIKGHSYVFWYQQVLKNEFKFLISFQNENVFDETGMPKERFSAKCLPNSPCSLEIQATKLEDSAVYFCASRRDRLNTEAFFGQGTRLTVV.

This chain uses TRBV15 with TRBJ2-5; D remains ambiguous. Trimming left V 5 bases short and J 4 bases short, with 14 bases between. CDR1 and CDR2 (germline): LNHNV, YYDKDF (reference sequence). CDR3 length: 14 amino acids. CDR3 DNA sequence: TGTGCCACCAGCGTATCCCGTTCCGGAGAGACCCAGTACTTC. It codes for CATSVSRSGETQYF. The full variable domain, with the rest looked up from reference TRBV15 and TRBJ2-5, is DAMVIQNPRYQVTQFGKPVTLSCSQTLNHNVMYWYQQKSSQAPKLLFHYYDKDFNNEADTPDNFQSRRPNTSFCFLDIRSPGLGDTAMYLCATSVSRSGETQYFGPGTRLLVL.

This chain connects TRBV13 to TRBJ1-4, with unresolved D. The CDR3 loop spans 16 amino acids. CDR1 and CDR2 (germline): PRHDT, FYEKMQ (reference sequence). V was clipped by 0 bases and J by 2 bases, with 10 bases between them. CDR3 residues: CASSLGPRRTNEKLFF. In DNA form, the CDR3 reads TGTGCCAGCAGCTTAGGCCCCAGGAGGACTAATGAAAAACTGTTTTTT. The full variable domain, rest sourced from reference TRBV13 and TRBJ1-4, is AAGVIQSPRHLIKEKRETATLKCYPIPRHDTVYWYQQGPGQDPQFLISFYEKMQSDKGSIPDRFSAQQFSDYHSELNMSSLELGDSALYFCASSLGPRRTNEKLFFGSGTQLSVL.

The CDR3 sequence is CASSLSGERGQPQHF. The CDR3 DNA reads as TGCGCCAGCAGCTTGTCGGGGGAACGGGGTCAGCCCCAGCATTTT. This chain uses TRBV5-1 with TRBJ1-5, with D possibly TRBD1 on 5 matching bases. This CDR3 is built from 15 residues. V gave up 1 base and J gave up 6 bases, with 14 bases separating them. Germline CDR1 and CDR2: SGHRS and YFSETQ.

The CDR3 DNA is TGTGCCAGCAGTCTCCAGGGTAGGGGGGGCTATGGCTACACCTTC. It encodes CASSLQGRGGYGYTF. V usage is TRBV27 and J usage is TRBJ1-2; D perhaps matches TRBD1 (6 bases). The CDR3 is 15 residues long. V dropped 5 bases and J dropped 4 bases, with 17 bases sitting between them. Germline loops: CDR1 MNHEY, CDR2 SMNVEV (reference sequence).

This clone appeared a single time. This chain links TRBV2 with TRBJ2-3, with 11 bases fitting TRBD2. CDR1 and CDR2 (germline): SNHLY, FYNNEI. The CDR3 extends over 17 amino acids. V shed 4 bases, J shed 5 bases, and the junction held 11 bases outside the gene matches. The CDR3 DNA sequence: TGTGCCAGCAGTGGGGGAGGAGTAGCGGGGGGGGGAGATACGCAGTATTTT. Translating gives CASSGGGVAGGGDTQYF.

The chain couples TRBV5-1 to TRBJ1-2; a weak D match, TRBD1 (5 bases). V lost 0 bases and J 4 bases, leaving 13 bases between the germline ends. Germline CDR1 SGHRS, CDR2 YFSETQ. The CDR3 is made up of 15 amino acids. CDR3 sequence: CASSLVNVGGYGYTF. CDR3 DNA: TGCGCCAGCAGCTTGGTTAACGTGGGGGGCTATGGCTACACCTTC.

This chain links TRBV28 with TRBJ1-4; D is unclear. V dropped 3 bases and J dropped 0 bases, with 8 bases sitting between them. Germline V CDR1 and CDR2: MDHEN, SYDVKM. The CDR3 length is 15 residues. The CDR3 DNA reads as TGTGCCAGCAGTTTCGGGAGTGCAACTAATGAAAAACTGTTTTTT. Protein product: CASSFGSATNEKLFF.

The chain has TRBV5-4 and TRBJ2-3, with 8 bases matching TRBD2. This CDR3 spans 15 amino acids. The germline gives CDR1 SGHNT, CDR2 YYREEE (reference sequence). V was pared by 4 bases and J by 7 bases, with 11 bases of the junction left unmatched. CDR3: CASSTGGGNRYTQYF. CDR3 bases: TGTGCCAGCAGCACCGGGGGGGGTAACCGATATACGCAGTATTTT.

The gene calls are TRBV19 and TRBJ2-1, with 11 bases matching TRBD1. The CDR3 runs to 15 residues. Per germline, CDR1 LNHDA and CDR2 SQIVND (reference sequence). The J segment lost 6 bases and the V segment lost 8 bases, leaving 9 bases of the junction unmatched. CDR3 nucleotide sequence: TGTGCCAGTTCTACCCCCGGGACAGGGGGCAATGAGCAGTTCTTC. The encoded protein is CASSTPGTGGNEQFF.

The chain employs TRBV4-1 and TRBJ1-4, with TRBD1 matching 10 bases. CDR3 size: 15 residues. Germline loops: CDR1 MGHRA, CDR2 YSYEKL. The V and J ends lost 6 bases and 6 bases, in that order; junction bases with no gene match: 7. The DNA of the CDR3 is TGCGCCAGCAGGGAGACCGGGACAGGGGATGAAAAACTGTTTTTT. Its translation: CASRETGTGDEKLFF.

This clone was recorded once. The chain has TRBV19 and TRBJ1-1, with TRBD1 matching 7 bases. With 1 base clipped from V and 11 bases from J, the junction kept 19 bases outside the gene matches. CDR3 length equals 17 residues. The germline V gene encodes CDR1 LNHDA and CDR2 SQIVND (reference sequence). For the CDR3, the DNA is TGTGCCAGTAGTATAGGTGCGGCGACAGGGCGAGAATTCGTGGCTTTCTTT. It encodes CASSIGAATGREFVAFF.

V gene TRBV7-8 combines with J gene TRBJ2-7, with 8 bases that match TRBD1. Germline assignment: CDR1 SGHVS and CDR2 FQNEAQ. The CDR3 length is 13 residues. The J segment lost 3 bases and the V segment lost 4 bases, leaving 2 bases of the junction unmatched. The CDR3 nucleotides read TGTGCCAGCAGCTGGGACAGGATCTACGAGCAGTACTTC. Translation: CASSWDRIYEQYF.